This note documents a single TCR beta chain sequence. This clone was found a few times. Its antigen is currently not known. No base quality information exists; no much larger clone differs at one position. The entire amount of isolated RNA was reverse transcribed using the High Capacity cDNA Reverse Transcription Kit, so the sequenced TCRB transcripts were expressed ones. Deep immunoSEQ sequencing was performed on naive, central memory and regulatory T cell samples, with an average of roughly 3.6 million total reads per sample. After sorted cells were lysed in RLT buffer, RNA was extracted with DNase-treated RNeasy Micro or Mini kits, with the choice depending on cell number. To prevent cross-contamination, each cell subset was processed individually, whereas patient and healthy donor samples were processed jointly. The immunoSEQ multiplex PCR was used to amplify TCRB sequences from cDNA, yielding 87-bp fragments that span the CDR3 region. Sequencing of the amplicons was performed on the Illumina HiSeq platform. For the original study's pipeline: Synthetic template baselines were used to correct PCR bias computationally, reads within Hamming distance 2 were collapsed together, and singletons that could not be merged were discarded. Reads were aligned to IMGT to assign V, D and J genes, CDR3 length, and insertions or deletions at six rearrangement sites. Clonotype counts were normalized to sorted cell number within each subset before computing true diversity and Gini coefficients with the tcR R package. Repertoire sharing was quantified using the overlap coefficient calculated on TCRB nucleotide sequences. Out-of-frame TCRB sequences from naive cells were analyzed to stand in for the pre-selection repertoire. The source is immuneACCESS, and TCRdb retained only in-frame sequences with V and J called. Part of the clones is not carried over; for the studies checked, unresolved V genes explain less than half of this, and the remainder is unexplained. V and J calls and clone size are copied from that table; D and trimming were computed from the DNA. The sample data list 970,000 or so clones, and roughly a sixth of these were observed just once. Of the sample, 0.023% falls within the top ten clones.

These data originate in a study of beta chain features in type 1 diabetes listed by TCRdb under 2018. Describing the broader study: No differences in mean age, gender distribution, total cell number or subset yield were found between patients and healthy donors. Regulatory and stem cell-like memory subsets were obtained from only 8 patients and about 8 healthy donors, while naive and central memory subsets were obtained from all 28 donors. A total of approximately 100,000,000 sorted cells were examined across all samples, and the number of cells per subset was strongly correlated with RNA yield. In the study, recently diagnosed type 1 diabetes patients and matched healthy donors were compared on the TCRB repertoires of their sorted circulating CD4+ T cell subsets. Beyond this particular receptor, the publication reports: Naive, central memory and regulatory TCRB repertoires appeared to be more similar among patients than among healthy donors. Because the HLA sub-analyses included only small numbers of individuals, any influence of HLA type on TCRB rearrangement was left unresolved. At VDJ recombination sites, patients with type 1 diabetes made fewer insertions and deleted more nucleotides, a pattern implying thymic rearrangement abnormalities. Because cDNA was sequenced instead of genomic DNA, highly expressing activated cells could be over-represented, though the groups showed no difference in activation or CD3 levels. PCR may preferentially amplify shorter templates, but because patient and control samples were amplified and corrected together, any resulting skew would affect both groups equally. In all four CD4+ subsets, TCRB CDR3 length was moderately but significantly shorter in type 1 diabetes patients.

From the germline V gene, CDR1 is SQVTM and CDR2 is ANQGSEA. There are 12 amino acids in the CDR3, from cysteine to phenylalanine inclusive. This entry keeps only the CDR3 DNA: 36 bases, framed from base 1. Deletion took 4 bases off V and 3 bases off J, with a span of 6 bases between the germline ends. A single peripheral blood draw of approximately 100 mL on average was collected from each donor into heparinised tubes. Using a panel that included CD45RO, CCR7, CD25, CD127, CD95 and CD27, naive, central memory, regulatory and stem cell-like memory CD4+ T cells were sorted on a BD FACSAria II. All sorted populations exceeded 95% purity. Right away, PBMCs were isolated by Lymphoprep density gradient centrifugation and were stained directly, with no culture step. So that batch effects would be minimized, each experiment stained and sorted samples in pairs, pairing one healthy donor with one patient.

The TCR sequence derives from a woman under 30 in good health. The sequence is built from TRBV29-1 and TRBJ1-4, with the D gene not confidently named. Sequenced sample: naive CD4+ T cells from blood. The sample's cell subset or site label, decoded: true naive CD4+ T cells. CDR3 loop: CSVVGSNEKLFF. The DNA sequence is as follows: TGCAGCGTTGTGGGGTCTAATGAAAAACTGTTTTTT.